This T cell receptor beta chain was documented in a study of blood T cells in healthy people across ages. General observations from the study: Higher diversity, along with more naive CD4+ cells, distinguished long-lived donors from aged donors.

After removal of 6 bases from V and 6 bases from J, the junction contained 17 bases not matched to a gene. The germline V gene encodes CDR1 SGHRS and CDR2 YFSETQ. The CDR3 covers 16 residues. Comment on this clonotype: As yet, its antigen is unknown.

Through a sample-barcoded 5' primer and a J-beta primer mix, a second PCR was run for 7 to 11 cycles. Through a template-switch adaptor with 12 random nucleotides, each cDNA molecule received a tag. No fewer than 3 million CDR3-containing paired-end reads came from each sample. TCRdb re-analysed the 5' RACE reads in MiXCR, keeping a single row per CDR3 protein. The sample holds approximately 320,000 distinct CDR3 sequences, 25% to 30% seen once. Ranging in age from about 6 to 95, the donors were healthy Caucasian individuals from Russia. The TCR comes from a woman between 70 and 85 years old in good health. The rearrangement joins TRBV5-1 to TRBJ1-2; TRBD1 aligns across 7 bases. Sample: blood. This CDR3 is CASTINPGGVADGYTF. CDR3 DNA sequence: TGCGCCAGCACCATTAACCCAGGGGGAGTCGCCGATGGCTACACCTTC.